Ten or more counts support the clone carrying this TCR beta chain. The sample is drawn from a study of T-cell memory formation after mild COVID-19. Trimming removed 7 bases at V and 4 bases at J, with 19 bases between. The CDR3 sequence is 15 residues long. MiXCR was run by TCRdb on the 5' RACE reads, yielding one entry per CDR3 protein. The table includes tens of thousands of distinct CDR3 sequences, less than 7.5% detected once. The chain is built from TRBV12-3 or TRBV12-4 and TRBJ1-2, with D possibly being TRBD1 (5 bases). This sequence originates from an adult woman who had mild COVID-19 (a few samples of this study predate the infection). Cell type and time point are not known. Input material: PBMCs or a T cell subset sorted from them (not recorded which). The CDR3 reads CASTRGDWGSYGYTF. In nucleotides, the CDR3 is TGTGCCAGCACCCGGGGGGATTGGGGGTCCTATGGCTACACCTTC.